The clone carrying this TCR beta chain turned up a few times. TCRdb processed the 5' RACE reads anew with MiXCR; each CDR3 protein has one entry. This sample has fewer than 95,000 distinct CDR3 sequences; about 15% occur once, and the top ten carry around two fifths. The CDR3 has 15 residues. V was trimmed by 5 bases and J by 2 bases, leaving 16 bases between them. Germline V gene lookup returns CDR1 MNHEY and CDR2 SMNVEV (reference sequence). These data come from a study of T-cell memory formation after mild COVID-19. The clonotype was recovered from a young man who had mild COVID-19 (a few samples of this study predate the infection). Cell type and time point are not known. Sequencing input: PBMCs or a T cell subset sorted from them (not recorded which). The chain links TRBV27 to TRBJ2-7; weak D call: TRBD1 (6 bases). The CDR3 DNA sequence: TGTGCCAGCAGTGAACTTGGGGGCCCGACCTACGAGCAGTACTTC. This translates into CASSELGGPTYEQYF.